This T cell receptor beta chain was captured by sequencing in a study of T cell repertoires in cytomegalovirus infection. Deletions cut 3 bases from V and 3 bases from J, with 9 bases between. Germline V gene data show CDR1 as SGHDN and CDR2 as FVKESK. This CDR3 is built from 14 residues. TCRdb re-called the reads through MiXCR, storing one row per CDR3 protein. The sample comprises 800,000 to 950,000 distinct CDR3 sequences, about 30% of which are singletons, and 9.5% to 15% rests with the top ten. General study points: What dominated the ex vivo response were HLA-C-restricted CMV-specific TCR beta clonotypes.

Concerning this clonotype itself: The antigen remains unidentified.

This TCR came from a human donor in good health (CMV status not recorded). Some clones in this sample may be carry-over from other donors' samples. The specimen was cultured CD8+ T cells from PBMCs, collected from culture after CMV antigen stimulation. The chain carries TRBV14 and TRBJ1-5, with D possibly being TRBD1 (5 bases). CDR3 protein: CASSQGVPNQPQHF. The CDR3 DNA reads as TGTGCCAGCAGCCAGGGGGTCCCCAATCAGCCCCAGCATTTT.